This TCR beta chain was identified in a study of shared clonotypes between healthy human individuals. Germline V lookup: CDR1 SGDLS, CDR2 YYNGEE. CDR3 length equals 20 residues. V lost 4 bases and J lost 6, with 32 bases in between. The data were produced by immunoSEQ multiplex PCR, yet TCRdb's version contains in-frame clones alone and is incomplete. Seen here are some 96,000 clones, less than 60% observed once, and the top ten hold over 13%. This clone appeared a few times. The sequencing sample was made of PBMCs. The genes are TRBV9 and TRBJ2-4; TRBD1 is a possible D gene (5 bases). The clonotype originates from a woman in her 40s in good health. Some clones in this sample may be carry-over from other donors' samples. CDR3 nucleotides: TGTGCCAGCAGCAAAGGCAAGCAAGGGGATACTCTCCCTGTACGAAACATTCAGTACTTC. The encoded protein is CASSKGKQGDTLPVRNIQYF.